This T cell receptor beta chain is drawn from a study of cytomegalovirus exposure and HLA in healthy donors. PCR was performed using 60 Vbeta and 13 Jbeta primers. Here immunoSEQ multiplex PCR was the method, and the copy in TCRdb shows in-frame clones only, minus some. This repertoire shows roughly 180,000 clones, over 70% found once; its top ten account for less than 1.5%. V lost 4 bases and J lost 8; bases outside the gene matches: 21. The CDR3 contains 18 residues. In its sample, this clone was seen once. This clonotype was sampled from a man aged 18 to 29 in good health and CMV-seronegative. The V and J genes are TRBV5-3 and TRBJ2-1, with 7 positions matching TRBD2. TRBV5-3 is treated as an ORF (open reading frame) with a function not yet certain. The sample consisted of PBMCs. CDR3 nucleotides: TGTGCCAGAAGCCAGGGACCGGGACTAACGTCTTGGGATTATGAGCAGTTCTTC. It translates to CARSQGPGLTSWDYEQFF.